What follows are 32 T cell receptor beta chains derived from one specimen sequenced in a study of T-cell memory formation after mild COVID-19. TCRdb reprocessed the 5' RACE reads with MiXCR, giving one entry per CDR3 protein. The sample includes under 250,000 distinct CDR3 sequences, 27% of them seen just once. Sequenced sample: PBMCs or a T cell subset sorted from them (not recorded which). The receptors stem from an adult woman who had mild COVID-19 (a few samples of this study predate the infection). Cell type and time point are not known.

The table lists this clonotype with a few counts. The V and J genes are TRBV4-3 and TRBJ2-1; 8 bases match TRBD1. The CDR3 runs 16 residues. Germline V lookup: CDR1 LGHNA, CDR2 YSLEER. The junction had 5 bases not matched to a gene; V was cut back by 0 bases and J by 4 bases. The CDR3 is CASSQELTGGYNEQFF. CDR3 coding DNA: TGCGCCAGCAGCCAAGAATTAACAGGGGGTTACAATGAGCAGTTCTTC.

This clonotype was recorded a few times. The chain uses TRBV12-3 or TRBV12-4 and TRBJ2-1, with TRBD2 matching 15 bases. The ends lost 1 base at V and 12 bases at J; junction bases unmatched: 4. The CDR3 has 15 residues. The CDR3 here is CASSLVGLAGGGQFF. The CDR3 nucleotides are TGTGCCAGCAGTTTAGTGGGACTAGCGGGGGGCGGGCAGTTCTTC.

This chain links TRBV4-1 with TRBJ2-1; TRBD2 agrees at 14 bases. Germline loops: CDR1 MGHRA, CDR2 YSYEKL. The CDR3 is made up of 19 amino acids. V trimming: 4 bases; J trimming: 0 bases; junction bases outside the gene matches: 8. The CDR3 spells CASSRTTSGGASSYNEQFF. In DNA form, the CDR3 reads TGCGCCAGCAGCCGCACGACTAGCGGGGGGGCAAGCTCCTACAATGAGCAGTTCTTC.

V gene TRBV18 combines with J gene TRBJ2-2, with D maybe TRBD2 (5 bases). This CDR3 region has 18 residues. The V end lost 2 bases, the J end lost 4 bases, and 20 bases lay between the germline ends. Germline loops: CDR1 KGHSH, CDR2 LQKENI. The DNA of the CDR3 is TGTGCCAGCTCACCAATACGTTCAACCGGGGAGTTCACCGGGGAGCTGTTTTTT. Its translation is CASSPIRSTGEFTGELFF.

This clonotype appeared a few times. The chain carries TRBV4-2 and TRBJ2-3; 13 nucleotides agree with TRBD2. The CDR3 consists of 17 residues. The trim removed 3 bases at V and 0 bases at J, leaving 3 bases unmatched. Per the germline V gene, CDR1 is LGHNA and CDR2 is YNFKEQ. CDR3 loop: CASSQRTSGSSTDTQYF. The CDR3 DNA reads as TGTGCCAGCAGCCAGAGGACTAGCGGGAGTAGCACAGATACGCAGTATTTT.

This clonotype was observed at least ten times. The chain combines TRBV12-3 or TRBV12-4 with TRBJ2-3, with D maybe TRBD2 (6 bases). CDR3 length: 14 residues. V was pared by 3 bases and J by 6 bases, with 13 bases between. Here the CDR3 DNA reads TGTGCCAGCAGTTTGGGCGGGGTAGGGGATACGCAGTATTTT. Its translation is CASSLGGVGDTQYF.

V gene TRBV9 combines with J gene TRBJ2-4; possible D gene TRBD2, 6 bases. This CDR3 region has 15 residues. Trimming removed 0 bases from V and 7 bases from J, with 14 bases in between. Looked up from germline, CDR1 is SGDLS and CDR2 is YYNGEE. CDR3: CASSVEGGSPNIQYF. CDR3 in DNA: TGTGCCAGCAGCGTAGAAGGAGGGTCCCCCAACATTCAGTACTTC.

This clonotype was counted a few times. The rearrangement joins TRBV18 to TRBJ2-3; maybe TRBD1 (6 bases). CDR3 length equals 15 residues. The germline CDR1 and CDR2 sequences are KGHSH and LQKENI. Trimming pared 6 bases from V and 4 bases from J, leaving 17 bases between. CDR3 amino acids: CASSPRPGEADTQYF. CDR3 sequence (DNA): TGTGCCAGCTCCCCGCGACCAGGGGAAGCAGATACGCAGTATTTT.

The CDR3: CASSSRQGVYEQYF. In nucleotides, the CDR3 is TGCGCCAGCAGCTCCCGACAGGGAGTGTACGAGCAGTACTTC. The rearrangement joins TRBV5-1 to TRBJ2-7; TRBD1 matches 7 bases. From germline, CDR1 is SGHRS and CDR2 YFSETQ. This CDR3 is built from 14 residues. J gave up 4 bases and V 3 bases, and 7 bases lay outside the gene matches. Combining the CDR3 with reference TRBV5-1 and TRBJ2-7 gives the whole variable domain KAGVTQTPRYLIKTRGQQVTLSCSPISGHRSVSWYQQTPGQGLQFLFEYFSETQRNKGNFPGRFSGRQFSNSRSEMNVSTLELGDSALYLCASSSRQGVYEQYFGPGTRLTVT.

V is TRBV7-2 and J is TRBJ2-5; 9 nucleotides agree with TRBD2. In germline, CDR1 is SGHTA, CDR2 FQGNSA. Losses at the gene ends were 1 base for V and 2 bases for J; bases not matched to a gene: 8. The CDR3 covers 17 residues. In DNA form, the CDR3 reads TGTGCCAGCAGCTTAGGACACCTAGCGGGGAAACAAGAGACCCAGTACTTC. Its translation is CASSLGHLAGKQETQYF. Full variable domain (outside the CDR3, taken from reference TRBV7-2 and TRBJ2-5): GAGVSQSPSNKVTEKGKDVELRCDPISGHTALYWYRQSLGQGLEFLIYFQGNSAPDKSGLPSDRFSAERTGGSVSTLTIQRTQQEDSAVYLCASSLGHLAGKQETQYFGPGTRLLVL.

This clonotype was seen ten or more times. For the CDR3, the DNA is TGCGCCAGCAGCCTACAGGGTCTGGATAATTCACCCCTCCACTTT. Translating gives CASSLQGLDNSPLHF. This chain connects TRBV5-1 to TRBJ1-6, with D perhaps TRBD1 (6 bases). Germline-derived CDR1 and CDR2 are SGHRS and YFSETQ. Trimming left V 4 bases short and J 5 bases short, with 13 bases between. The CDR3 has 15 residues.

The chain recombines TRBV11-2 with TRBJ1-1; 9 nucleotides line up with TRBD1. Germline assignment: CDR1 SGHAT and CDR2 FQNNGV. This CDR3 has 18 residues. V shed 0 bases and J 2 bases; nucleotides not matched to a gene: 10. The CDR3 spells CASSLDHRNTGGNTEAFF. The CDR3 coding sequence is TGTGCCAGCAGCTTAGATCATCGAAATACAGGGGGCAACACTGAAGCTTTCTTT.

The V gene is TRBV18, the J gene TRBJ2-7; either TRBD1 or TRBD2 may supply D (7 bases each). Germline loops: CDR1 KGHSH, CDR2 LQKENI. Between the trimmed V and J ends, which lost 6 bases and 6 bases, there was a span of 15 bases. The CDR3 is made up of 13 amino acids. The CDR3 region has the DNA TGTGCCAGCTCGGAGCAGGGGGAGGGCGAGCAGTACTTC. This encodes CASSEQGEGEQYF. The entire variable domain, with the rest obtained from reference TRBV18 and TRBJ2-7, is as follows: NAGVMQNPRHLVRRRGQEARLRCSPMKGHSHVYWYRQLPEEGLKFMVYLQKENIIDESGMPKERFSAEFPKEGPSILRIQQVVRGDSAAYFCASSEQGEGEQYFGPGTRLTVT.

This chain links TRBV20-1 with TRBJ2-5, with 7 nucleotides matching TRBD1. The CDR3 runs to 16 residues. From germline, CDR1 is DFQATT and CDR2 SNEGSKA (reference sequence). J gave up 4 bases and V 1 base, and 12 bases lay outside the gene matches. The CDR3 bases are TGCAGTGCTAGAGTTCTACAGGGGCGCTGGGCAGAGACCCAGTACTTC. As protein: CSARVLQGRWAETQYF.

The chain couples TRBV5-6 to TRBJ2-3; possibly TRBD1 for D (6 bases). Trimming stripped 3 bases from V and 5 bases from J, with 40 bases between. The germline gives CDR1 SGHDT, CDR2 YYEEEE. This CDR3 has 23 residues. The CDR3 nucleotides read TGTGCCAGCAGCTCCCGCCCCGTTAACCTCAGGGGTTTTTTGGAAGCTGGCAGAGATACGCAGTATTTT. Its protein is CASSSRPVNLRGFLEAGRDTQYF.

The CDR3 sequence: CASSFEPVMNTEAFF. Written as DNA, the CDR3 is TGTGCCAGCAGCTTCGAACCCGTCATGAACACTGAAGCTTTCTTT. V gene TRBV12-3 or TRBV12-4 combines with J gene TRBJ1-1, with D unclear. V shed 6 bases and J shed 0 bases, with 14 bases lying between them. The CDR3 spans 15 residues.

This clonotype was found a few times. The chain recombines TRBV7-9 with TRBJ1-2; D is ambiguous. In germline, CDR1 is SEHNR, CDR2 FQNEAQ (reference sequence). V was cut by 1 base and J by 6 bases, with 15 bases left in between. The CDR3 length is 15 residues. The CDR3 loop reads CASSLVSSGTDGYTF. In nucleotides, the CDR3 is TGTGCCAGCAGCTTAGTGTCATCCGGAACCGATGGCTACACCTTC.

The sample holds a few counts of this clonotype. The chain has TRBV4-2 and TRBJ1-6; perhaps TRBD1 as D (5 bases). This CDR3 contains 17 residues. V was pared by 4 bases and J by 7 bases, with 20 bases between. Germline values: CDR1 LGHNA, CDR2 YNFKEQ. CDR3 nucleotide sequence: TGTGCCAGCAGCCCAGGAGGAGGGGCTCGCCCGAATTCACCCCTCCACTTT. It is translated as CASSPGGGARPNSPLHF.

The V gene is TRBV18, the J gene TRBJ1-4; D unclear. Trimming shortened V by 3 bases and J by 8 bases, and 10 bases separated the two germline ends. The CDR3 extends over 13 amino acids. The germline V gene has CDR1 KGHSH and CDR2 LQKENI. CDR3 nucleotides: TGTGCCAGCTCACCTAATTTTCGCGAAAAACTGTTTTTT. Protein: CASSPNFREKLFF. Together with reference TRBV18 and TRBJ1-4, the CDR3 gives the full variable domain: NAGVMQNPRHLVRRRGQEARLRCSPMKGHSHVYWYRQLPEEGLKFMVYLQKENIIDESGMPKERFSAEFPKEGPSILRIQQVVRGDSAAYFCASSPNFREKLFFGSGTQLSVL.

This clonotype has just a few counts. The gene calls are TRBV7-8 and TRBJ2-3; 11 positions match TRBD2. Germline assignment: CDR1 SGHVS and CDR2 FQNEAQ. The length of the CDR3 is 17 residues. The J segment lost 4 bases and the V segment lost 0 bases, leaving 6 bases of the junction unmatched. The DNA of the CDR3 is TGTGCCAGCAGCTTAGCTGTAGGACTAGCGGGTCCAGATACGCAGTATTTT. This codes for CASSLAVGLAGPDTQYF.

This chain connects TRBV6-1 to TRBJ1-5; D gene ambiguous. Germline assignment: CDR1 MNHNS and CDR2 SASEGT. Trimming pared 8 bases from V and 5 bases from J, leaving 10 bases between. The CDR3 is 12 amino acids. CDR3 residues: CASRQLHQPQHF. The CDR3 DNA sequence: TGTGCCAGCCGCCAACTGCATCAGCCCCAGCATTTT.

The chain recombines TRBV7-9 with TRBJ2-1, with D unresolved. Looked up from germline, CDR1 is SEHNR and CDR2 is FQNEAQ (reference sequence). V lost 5 bases, J lost 5 bases, and 16 bases lay in between. The CDR3 covers 15 residues. CDR3 residues: CASSPVMGGDNEQFF. The CDR3 coding sequence is TGTGCCAGCAGCCCGGTGATGGGCGGCGACAATGAGCAGTTCTTC.

The V gene is TRBV6-1, the J gene TRBJ2-1; D unclear. Germline V gene sequence: CDR1 MNHNS, CDR2 SASEGT. This CDR3 has 14 amino acids. V shed 7 bases and J shed 0 bases, with 10 bases lying between them. The CDR3: CASTWESSYNEQFF. The CDR3 DNA is TGTGCCAGCACGTGGGAAAGCTCCTACAATGAGCAGTTCTTC.

The V gene is TRBV15, the J gene TRBJ2-1, with 12 nucleotides matching TRBD2. The CDR3 extends over 18 amino acids. J lost 3 bases, V lost 4 bases, and 10 bases had no gene match. Germline loops: CDR1 LNHNV, CDR2 YYDKDF (reference sequence). CDR3 nucleotide sequence: TGTGCCACCAGCAACGAAGGACTAGCGGGAATGCTCTACAATGAGCAGTTCTTC. Translating it yields CATSNEGLAGMLYNEQFF.

This clonotype was detected only a few times. One end of the junction does not line up with germline, which may come from a read error. V usage is TRBV7-2 and J usage is TRBJ2-1; maybe TRBD1 (5 bases). CDR3 size: 12 residues. Germline V gene data show CDR1 as SGHTA and CDR2 as FQGNSA. CDR3 protein: CVSSLDSNEQFF. CDR3 DNA: TGTGTCAGCAGCTTAGACAGCAATGAGCAGTTCTTC.

The genes are TRBV4-2 and TRBJ2-1; the D gene is possibly TRBD2 (7 bases). CDR3 length: 18 amino acids. The V gene's germline CDR1 is LGHNA and CDR2 YNFKEQ. V gave up 0 bases and J gave up 9 bases, with 24 bases separating them. In DNA, the CDR3 is TGTGCCAGCAGCCAAGATAACCGGGGGCGTGGGAGGGCCGCTGAGCAGTTCTTC. It is translated as CASSQDNRGRGRAAEQFF.

The sample holds many counts of this clonotype. This rearrangement joins TRBV10-3 to TRBJ2-7; D may be TRBD1 (6 bases). CDR3 size: 15 residues. Germline V CDR1 and CDR2: ENHRY, SYGVKD. V was shortened by 10 bases and J by 2 bases, with 21 bases between the two germline ends. The CDR3: CATMGRRTEAYEQYF. CDR3 coding DNA: TGTGCCACGATGGGGCGTCGGACAGAGGCCTACGAGCAGTACTTC.

The CDR3 nucleotides read TGCGCCAGCAGCTCCTCTTACACAGGCCGGGACAGCACCTACGAGCAGTACTTC. Translation gives CASSSSYTGRDSTYEQYF. The V gene is TRBV5-1, the J gene TRBJ2-7, with 7 bases matching TRBD1. The J segment lost 2 bases and the V segment lost 3 bases, leaving 17 bases of the junction unmatched. CDR1 SGHRS and CDR2 YFSETQ come from the germline V gene. The length of the CDR3 is 18 residues.

This chain joins TRBV25-1 and TRBJ2-5; D tentatively reads TRBD1 or TRBD2 (5 bases each). V was trimmed by 6 bases and J by 0 bases, leaving 11 bases between them. The CDR3 runs 14 residues. Germline V lookup: CDR1 MGHDK, CDR2 SYGVNS. The CDR3 nucleotides read TGTGCCAGCAGCGGGACGAACTACCAAGAGACCCAGTACTTC. Protein sequence: CASSGTNYQETQYF.

V usage is TRBV11-3 and J usage is TRBJ2-3; 7 nucleotides align to TRBD2. V was pared by 1 base and J by 6 bases, with 7 bases of the junction left unmatched. Germline-derived CDR1 and CDR2 are SGHNT and YENEEA. The CDR3 totals 15 residues. The CDR3 DNA follows: TGTGCCAGCAGCTTAGTAGGCGGGAGTGGTGATACGCAGTATTTT. Amino acids: CASSLVGGSGDTQYF.

This clonotype turned up a few times. The chain links TRBV10-3 to TRBJ2-1; D may be TRBD1 or TRBD2 (5 bases each). The CDR3 consists of 15 residues. Germline V CDR1 and CDR2: ENHRY, SYGVKD. V was shortened by 0 bases and J by 9 bases, with 15 bases between the two germline ends. CDR3 region: CAISESVTVGTEQFF. CDR3 nucleotides: TGTGCCATCAGTGAGTCGGTAACCGTTGGGACTGAGCAGTTCTTC.

This clonotype was seen more than once but under ten times. This chain joins TRBV21-1 and TRBJ2-7; no DNA check was done on the table's D call, TRBD1. TRBV21-1 is tagged as a pseudogene. The CDR3 spans 17 residues. The CDR3 spells CASSTGRRQGVTYEQYF. DNA of the CDR3: TGTGCCAGCAGCACTGGGAGGCGGCAGGGGGTTACCTACGAGCAGTACTTC.